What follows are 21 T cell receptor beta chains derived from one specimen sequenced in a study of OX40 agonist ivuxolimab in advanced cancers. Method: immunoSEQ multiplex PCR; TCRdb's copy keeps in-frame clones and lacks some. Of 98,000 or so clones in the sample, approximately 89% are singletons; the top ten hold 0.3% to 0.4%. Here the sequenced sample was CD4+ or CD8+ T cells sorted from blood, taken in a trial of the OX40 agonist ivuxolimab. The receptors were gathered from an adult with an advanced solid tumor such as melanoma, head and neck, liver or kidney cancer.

CDR3 sequence: CASSSGLSSGELFF. The CDR3 coding sequence is TGTGCCAGCAGCTCCGGACTAAGCAGCGGGGAGCTGTTTTTT. The chain is built from TRBV7-2 and TRBJ2-2, with D possibly being TRBD2 (6 bases). There are 14 residues in the CDR3. V lost 4 bases and J lost 7, with 13 bases in between. From germline, CDR1 is SGHTA and CDR2 FQGNSA.

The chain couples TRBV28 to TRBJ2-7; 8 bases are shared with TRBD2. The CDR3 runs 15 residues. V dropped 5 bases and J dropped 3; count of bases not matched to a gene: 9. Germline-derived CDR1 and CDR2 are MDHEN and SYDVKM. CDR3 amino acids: CASSTSGGNYYEQYF. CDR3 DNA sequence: TGTGCCAGCAGTACTAGCGGTGGTAATTACTACGAGCAGTACTTC.

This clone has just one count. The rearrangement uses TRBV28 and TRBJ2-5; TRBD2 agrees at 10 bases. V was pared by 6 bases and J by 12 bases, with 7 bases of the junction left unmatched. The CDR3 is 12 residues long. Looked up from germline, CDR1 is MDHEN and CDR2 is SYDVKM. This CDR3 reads CASRPGLATKYF. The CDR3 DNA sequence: TGTGCCAGCAGACCGGGACTAGCGACAAAGTACTTC.

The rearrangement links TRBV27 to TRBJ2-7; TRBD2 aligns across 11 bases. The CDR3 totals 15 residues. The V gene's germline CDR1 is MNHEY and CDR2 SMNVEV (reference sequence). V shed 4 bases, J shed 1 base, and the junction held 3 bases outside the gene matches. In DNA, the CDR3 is TGTGCCAGCAGTTGGCGACTAGCGGGATCCTACGAGCAGTACTTC. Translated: CASSWRLAGSYEQYF.

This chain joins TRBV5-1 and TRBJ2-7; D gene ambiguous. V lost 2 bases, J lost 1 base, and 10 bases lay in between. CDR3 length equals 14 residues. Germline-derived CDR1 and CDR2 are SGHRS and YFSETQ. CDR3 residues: CASSFTVDSYEQYF. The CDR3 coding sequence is TGCGCCAGCAGCTTTACCGTAGATTCCTACGAGCAGTACTTC.

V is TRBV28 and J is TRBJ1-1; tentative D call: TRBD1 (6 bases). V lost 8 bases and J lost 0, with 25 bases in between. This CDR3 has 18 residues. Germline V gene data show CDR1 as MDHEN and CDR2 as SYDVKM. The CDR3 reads CASPRGTGVELMNTEAFF. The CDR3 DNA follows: TGTGCCAGCCCAAGGGGGACCGGGGTAGAGCTCATGAACACTGAAGCTTTCTTT.

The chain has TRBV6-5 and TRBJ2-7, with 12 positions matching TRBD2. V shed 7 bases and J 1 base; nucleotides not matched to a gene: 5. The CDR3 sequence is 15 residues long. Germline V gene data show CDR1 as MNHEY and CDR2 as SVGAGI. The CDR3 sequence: CASIKTSGGSYEQYF. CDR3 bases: TGTGCCAGCATTAAGACTAGCGGGGGTTCCTACGAGCAGTACTTC.

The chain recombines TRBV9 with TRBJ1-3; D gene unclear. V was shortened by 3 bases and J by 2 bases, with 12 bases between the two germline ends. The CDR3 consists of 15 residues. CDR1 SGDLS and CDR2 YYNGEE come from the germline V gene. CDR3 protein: CASSAQSGAGNTIYF. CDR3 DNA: TGTGCCAGCAGCGCCCAGTCTGGCGCTGGAAACACCATATATTTT.

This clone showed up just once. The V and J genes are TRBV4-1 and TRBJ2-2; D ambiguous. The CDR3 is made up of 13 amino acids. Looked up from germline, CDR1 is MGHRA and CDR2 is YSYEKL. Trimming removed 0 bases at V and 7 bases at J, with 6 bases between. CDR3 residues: CASSQDNGGELFF. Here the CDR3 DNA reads TGCGCCAGCAGCCAAGACAATGGCGGGGAGCTGTTTTTT.

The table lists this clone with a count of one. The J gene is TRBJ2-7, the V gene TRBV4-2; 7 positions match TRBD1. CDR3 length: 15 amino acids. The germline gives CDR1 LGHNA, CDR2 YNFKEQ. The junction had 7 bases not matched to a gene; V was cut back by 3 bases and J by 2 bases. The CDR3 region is CASSQENQGAYEQYF. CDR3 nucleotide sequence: TGTGCCAGCAGCCAGGAGAACCAGGGGGCCTACGAGCAGTACTTC.

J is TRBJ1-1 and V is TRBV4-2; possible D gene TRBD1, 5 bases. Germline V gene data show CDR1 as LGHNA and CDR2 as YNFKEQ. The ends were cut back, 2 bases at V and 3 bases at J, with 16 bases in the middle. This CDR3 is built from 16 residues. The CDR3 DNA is TGTGCCAGCAGCCAAATGGGGGTGAGCGGGGACACTGAAGCTTTCTTT. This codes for CASSQMGVSGDTEAFF.

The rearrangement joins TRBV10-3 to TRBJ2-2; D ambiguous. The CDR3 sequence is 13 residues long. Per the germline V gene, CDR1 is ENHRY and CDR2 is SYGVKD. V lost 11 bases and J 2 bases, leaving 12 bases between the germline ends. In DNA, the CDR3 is TGTGCCGTCACATCTCTCAACACCGGGGAGCTGTTTTTT. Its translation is CAVTSLNTGELFF.

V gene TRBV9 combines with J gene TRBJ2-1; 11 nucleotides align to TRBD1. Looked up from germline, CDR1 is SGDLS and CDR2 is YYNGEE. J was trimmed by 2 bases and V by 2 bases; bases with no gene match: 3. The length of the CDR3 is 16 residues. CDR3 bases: TGTGCCAGCAGCGTCCTGGACAGGGGGCCCTACAATGAGCAGTTCTTC. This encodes CASSVLDRGPYNEQFF.

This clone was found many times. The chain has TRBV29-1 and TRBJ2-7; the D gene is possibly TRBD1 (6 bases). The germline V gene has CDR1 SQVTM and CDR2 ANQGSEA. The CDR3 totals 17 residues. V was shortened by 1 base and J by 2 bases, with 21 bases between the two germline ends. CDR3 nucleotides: TGCAGCGTTGAAGCGTCGACCTTCAGGGGTACCCCCTACGAGCAGTACTTC. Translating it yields CSVEASTFRGTPYEQYF.

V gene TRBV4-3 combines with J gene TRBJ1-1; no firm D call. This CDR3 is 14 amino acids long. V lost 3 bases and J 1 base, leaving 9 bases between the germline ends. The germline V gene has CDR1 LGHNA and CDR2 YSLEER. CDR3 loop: CASSQSPENTEAFF. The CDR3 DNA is TGCGCCAGCAGCCAGTCCCCTGAGAACACTGAAGCTTTCTTT.

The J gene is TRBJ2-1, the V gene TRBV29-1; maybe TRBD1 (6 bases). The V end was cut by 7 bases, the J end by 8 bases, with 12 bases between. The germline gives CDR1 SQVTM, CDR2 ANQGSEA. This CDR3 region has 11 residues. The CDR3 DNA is TGCAGCGGCACAGGGTGGGATGAGCAGTTCTTC. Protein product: CSGTGWDEQFF.

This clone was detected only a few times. DNA for the CDR3: TGTGCCAGCAGCTTAGTGGCGCGGACCTCCTACGAGCAGTACTTC. Translated: CASSLVARTSYEQYF. The rearrangement links TRBV7-2 to TRBJ2-7, with unresolved D. The CDR3 sequence is 15 residues long. Trimming pared 1 base from V and 0 bases from J, leaving 10 bases between. The V gene's germline CDR1 is SGHTA and CDR2 FQGNSA.

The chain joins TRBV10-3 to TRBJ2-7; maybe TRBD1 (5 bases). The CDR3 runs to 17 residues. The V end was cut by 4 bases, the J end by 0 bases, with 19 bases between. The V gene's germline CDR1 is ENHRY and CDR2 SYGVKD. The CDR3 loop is CAISGAPDSPYSYEQYF. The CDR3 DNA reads TGTGCCATCAGTGGGGCCCCCGACAGCCCGTACTCCTACGAGCAGTACTTC.

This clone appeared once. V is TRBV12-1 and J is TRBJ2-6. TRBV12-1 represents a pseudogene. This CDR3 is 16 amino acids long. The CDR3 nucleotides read TGTGCCAGCAGCTTTGTGGGGGACTCTGGGGCCAACGTCCTGACTTTC. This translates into CASSFVGDSGANVLTF.

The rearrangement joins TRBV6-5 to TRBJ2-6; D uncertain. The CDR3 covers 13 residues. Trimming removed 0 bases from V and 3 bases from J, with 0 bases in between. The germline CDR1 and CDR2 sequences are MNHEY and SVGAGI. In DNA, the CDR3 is TGTGCCAGCAGTTACTCTGGGGCCAACGTCCTGACTTTC. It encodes CASSYSGANVLTF.

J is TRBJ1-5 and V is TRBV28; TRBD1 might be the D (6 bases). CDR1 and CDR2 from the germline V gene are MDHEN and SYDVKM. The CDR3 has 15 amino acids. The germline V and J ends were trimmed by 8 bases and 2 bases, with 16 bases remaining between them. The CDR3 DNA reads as TGTGCCAGCTGGGGGGCAGGGAAAGGCAATCAGCCCCAGCATTTT. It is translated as CASWGAGKGNQPQHF.